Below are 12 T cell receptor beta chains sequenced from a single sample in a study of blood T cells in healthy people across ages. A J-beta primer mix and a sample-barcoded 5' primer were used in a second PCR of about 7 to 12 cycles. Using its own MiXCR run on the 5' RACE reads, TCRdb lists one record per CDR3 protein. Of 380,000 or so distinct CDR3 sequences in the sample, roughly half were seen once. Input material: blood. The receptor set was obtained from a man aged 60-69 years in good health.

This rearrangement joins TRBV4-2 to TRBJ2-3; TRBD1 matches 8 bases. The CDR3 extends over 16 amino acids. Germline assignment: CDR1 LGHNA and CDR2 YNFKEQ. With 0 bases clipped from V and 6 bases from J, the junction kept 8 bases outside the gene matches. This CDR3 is CASSQDGAGGGDTQYF. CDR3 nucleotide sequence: TGTGCCAGCAGCCAAGATGGCGCAGGGGGCGGGGATACGCAGTATTTT.

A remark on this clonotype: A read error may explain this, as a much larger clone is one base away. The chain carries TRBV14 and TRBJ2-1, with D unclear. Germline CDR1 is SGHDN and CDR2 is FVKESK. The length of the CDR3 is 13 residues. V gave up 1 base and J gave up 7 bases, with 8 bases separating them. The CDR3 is CASSQVVGNEQFF. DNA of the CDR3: TGTGCCAGCAGCCAAGTCGTGGGGAATGAGCAGTTCTTC.

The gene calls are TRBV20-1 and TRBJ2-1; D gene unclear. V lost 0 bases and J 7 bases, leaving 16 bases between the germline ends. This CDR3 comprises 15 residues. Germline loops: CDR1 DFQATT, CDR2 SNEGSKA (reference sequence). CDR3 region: CSARDPGQVLNEQFF. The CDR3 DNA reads TGCAGTGCTAGAGACCCGGGCCAGGTTCTAAATGAGCAGTTCTTC.

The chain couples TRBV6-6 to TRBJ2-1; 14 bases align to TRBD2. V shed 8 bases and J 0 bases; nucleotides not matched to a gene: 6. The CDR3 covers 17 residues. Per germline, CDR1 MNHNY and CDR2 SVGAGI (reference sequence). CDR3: CASGTSGSRISYNEQFF. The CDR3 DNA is TGTGCCAGCGGGACTAGCGGGAGTAGGATCTCCTACAATGAGCAGTTCTTC.

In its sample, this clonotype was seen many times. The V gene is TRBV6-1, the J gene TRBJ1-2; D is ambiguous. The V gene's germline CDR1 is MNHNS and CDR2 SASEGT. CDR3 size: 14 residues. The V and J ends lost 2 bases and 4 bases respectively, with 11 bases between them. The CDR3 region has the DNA TGTGCCAGCAGTGAACTGGGGATGCGCTATGGCTACACCTTC. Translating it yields CASSELGMRYGYTF.

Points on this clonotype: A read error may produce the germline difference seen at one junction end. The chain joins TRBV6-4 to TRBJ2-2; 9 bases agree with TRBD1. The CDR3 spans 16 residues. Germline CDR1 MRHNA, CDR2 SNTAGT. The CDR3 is CASRPTGTGNTRELFF. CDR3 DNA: TGTGCCAGTAGACCAACCGGGACAGGGAACACCCGGGAGCTGTTTTTT.

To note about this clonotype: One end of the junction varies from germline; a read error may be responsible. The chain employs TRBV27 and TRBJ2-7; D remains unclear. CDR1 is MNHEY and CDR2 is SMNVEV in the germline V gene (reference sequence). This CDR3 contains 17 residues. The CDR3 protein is CASSLSRVAPSSYEQYF. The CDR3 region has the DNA TGTGCCAGCAGTTTATCACGTGTGGCACCAAGCTCCTATGAGCAGTACTTC.

In DNA, the CDR3 is TGTGCCAGCAGCCGCGGGGATACGGGGAATGAGCAGTACTTC. Its translation: CASSRGDTGNEQYF. The rearrangement links TRBV6-5 to TRBJ2-7, with D possibly being TRBD2 (6 bases). The length of the CDR3 is 14 residues. The V and J ends lost 6 bases and 7 bases respectively, with 19 bases between them. Germline V gene data show CDR1 as MNHEY and CDR2 as SVGAGI.

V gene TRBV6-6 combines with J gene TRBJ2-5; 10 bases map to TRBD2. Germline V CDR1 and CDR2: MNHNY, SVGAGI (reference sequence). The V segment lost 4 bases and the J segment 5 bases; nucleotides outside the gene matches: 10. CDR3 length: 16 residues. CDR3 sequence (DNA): TGTGCCAGCAGTTTGGGACTAGCGCCCCAGCGGGAGACCCAGTACTTC. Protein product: CASSLGLAPQRETQYF.

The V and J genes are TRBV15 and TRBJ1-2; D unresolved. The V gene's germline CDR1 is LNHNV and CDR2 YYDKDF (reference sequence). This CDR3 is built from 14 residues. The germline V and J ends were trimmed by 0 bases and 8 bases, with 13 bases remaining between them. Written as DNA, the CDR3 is TGTGCCACCAGCAGAGATCGGGGTCAGGAGGGCTACACCTTC. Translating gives CATSRDRGQEGYTF. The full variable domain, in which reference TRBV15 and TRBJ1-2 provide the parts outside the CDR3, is DAMVIQNPRYQVTQFGKPVTLSCSQTLNHNVMYWYQQKSSQAPKLLFHYYDKDFNNEADTPDNFQSRRPNTSFCFLDIRSPGLGDTAMYLCATSRDRGQEGYTFGSGTRLTVV.

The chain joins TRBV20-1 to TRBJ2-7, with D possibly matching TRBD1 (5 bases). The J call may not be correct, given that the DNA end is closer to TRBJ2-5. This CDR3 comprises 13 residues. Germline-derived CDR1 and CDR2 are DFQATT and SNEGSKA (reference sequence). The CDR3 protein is CSAHLGAQETQYF. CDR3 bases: TGCAGTGCGCATCTAGGGGCACAAGAGACCCAGTACTTC.

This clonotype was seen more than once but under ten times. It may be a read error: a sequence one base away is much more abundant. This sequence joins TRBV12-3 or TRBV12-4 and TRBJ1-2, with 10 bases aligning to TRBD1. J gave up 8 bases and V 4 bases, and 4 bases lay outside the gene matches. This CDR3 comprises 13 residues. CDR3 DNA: TGTGCCAGCAGTTGCGGGACAGGGGCCGGCTACACCTTC. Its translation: CASSCGTGAGYTF.